The 18 T cell receptor beta chains below all came from one sample that was sequenced in a study of memory CD4+ T cells and cytomegalovirus serostatus. Assay: immunoSEQ multiplex PCR; the TCRdb copy retains only in-frame clones and omits some. Found here are about 50,000 clones, roughly three quarters of them singletons; the top ten hold approximately 0.7%. Single viable CD3+CD4+CD8-CD45RO+ cells were sorted as the memory CD4+ T cells. Specimen: memory CD4+ T cells from blood. The receptors were gathered from an adult in good health and CMV-seronegative.

This clone was recorded a few times. The V gene is TRBV5-1, the J gene TRBJ2-7, with D unresolved. The CDR3 runs to 13 residues. The germline CDR1 and CDR2 sequences are SGHRS and YFSETQ. Trimming stripped 0 bases from V and 3 bases from J, with 7 bases between. The CDR3 DNA reads as TGCGCCAGCAGCTTGGTTGGGAACTACGAGCAGTACTTC. Protein sequence: CASSLVGNYEQYF. The full variable domain, its missing parts supplied by reference TRBV5-1 and TRBJ2-7, is KAGVTQTPRYLIKTRGQQVTLSCSPISGHRSVSWYQQTPGQGLQFLFEYFSETQRNKGNFPGRFSGRQFSNSRSEMNVSTLELGDSALYLCASSLVGNYEQYFGPGTRLTVT.

The V call is TRBV5-1, the J call TRBJ1-2, with 7 bases identical to TRBD1. This CDR3 comprises 15 residues. With V trimmed by 3 bases and J by 4 bases, 9 bases remained unmatched. Germline CDR1 reads SGHRS; CDR2 reads YFSETQ. The CDR3 nucleotides read TGCGCCAGCAGCTCAACCCAGGGGGGAGGCTATGGCTACACCTTC. Its translation: CASSSTQGGGYGYTF.

This chain links TRBV14 with TRBJ2-5; maybe TRBD1 (6 bases). Between the trimmed V and J ends, which lost 1 base and 4 bases, there was a span of 16 bases. Germline V gene lookup returns CDR1 SGHDN and CDR2 FVKESK. The CDR3 spans 16 residues. The CDR3 loop is CASSQVGGRGIETQYF. DNA of the CDR3: TGTGCCAGCAGCCAAGTCGGCGGCAGGGGTATAGAGACCCAGTACTTC.

The chain recombines TRBV10-3 with TRBJ2-1; tentative D call: TRBD2 (6 bases). The V and J ends lost 4 bases and 6 bases respectively, with 16 bases between them. The germline V gene encodes CDR1 ENHRY and CDR2 SYGVKD. The CDR3 contains 15 residues. CDR3: CAISGGGAEGNEQFF. The CDR3 bases are TGTGCCATCAGTGGTGGCGGAGCGGAGGGCAATGAGCAGTTCTTC.

The chain recombines TRBV6-5 with TRBJ1-1; D might be TRBD1 (5 bases). The CDR3 has 14 amino acids. The V end was cut by 2 bases, the J end by 1 base, with 8 bases between. CDR1 and CDR2 (germline): MNHEY, SVGAGI. The CDR3 spells CASSYEGWNTEAFF. The CDR3 bases are TGTGCCAGCAGTTACGAGGGGTGGAACACTGAAGCTTTCTTT.

As DNA, the CDR3 is TGCGCCAGCAGCATGGTCGGGGCTAGCACAGATACGCAGTATTTT. As protein: CASSMVGASTDTQYF. This sequence joins TRBV5-1 and TRBJ2-3; D is possibly TRBD1 or TRBD2 (5 bases each). The germline V and J ends were trimmed by 4 bases and 0 bases, with 12 bases remaining between them. The germline V gene encodes CDR1 SGHRS and CDR2 YFSETQ. The CDR3 is made up of 15 amino acids.

V usage is TRBV6-5 and J usage is TRBJ1-1, with D unresolved. Germline loops: CDR1 MNHEY, CDR2 SVGAGI. CDR3 length: 13 residues. The V and J ends lost 6 bases and 1 base respectively, with 9 bases between them. The CDR3 DNA is TGTGCCAGCAGCCTCTCCAGGAACACTGAAGCTTTCTTT. This sequence encodes CASSLSRNTEAFF.

Concerning this clone itself: An end of the junction differs from the germline gene, which may be a read error. The chain couples TRBV7-3 to TRBJ2-6, with D unclear. The CDR3 spans 14 residues. Germline V gene data show CDR1 as SGHTA and CDR2 as FQGTGA. CDR3 nucleotide sequence: TGTGCCAGCAGATTAAGCTCTGGGGCCAACGTCCTGACTTTC. The encoded protein is CASRLSSGANVLTF. The whole variable domain, remainder taken from reference TRBV7-3 and TRBJ2-6, is GAGVSQTPSNKVTEKGKYVELRCDPISGHTALYWYRQSLGQGPEFLIYFQGTGAADDSGLPNDRFFAVRPEGSVSTLKIQRTERGDSAVYLCASRLSSGANVLTFGAGSRLTVL.

V and J are TRBV7-9 and TRBJ1-4; D gene unclear. CDR1 and CDR2 from the germline V gene are SEHNR and FQNEAQ (reference sequence). The CDR3 totals 15 residues. Trimming took off 1 base at V and 5 bases at J, with 11 bases between the two ends. For the CDR3, the DNA is TGTGCCAGCAGCTTAGGGCGCCTTAAGAATGAAAAACTGTTTTTT. This encodes CASSLGRLKNEKLFF.

The CDR3 reads CASKRGAGPTDTQYF. CDR3 coding DNA: TGTGCCAGCAAGCGGGGAGCGGGACCCACAGATACGCAGTATTTT. The chain couples TRBV9 to TRBJ2-3; 7 positions agree with TRBD2. The V segment lost 6 bases and the J segment 2 bases; nucleotides outside the gene matches: 9. Germline CDR1 and CDR2: SGDLS and YYNGEE. This CDR3 contains 15 residues.

The V call is TRBV28, the J call TRBJ1-2, with 7 bases matching TRBD1. This CDR3 spans 13 amino acids. Germline lookup yields CDR1 MDHEN and CDR2 SYDVKM. The V gene end was trimmed by 6 bases and the J gene end by 8 bases; junction bases not matched to a gene: 9. For the CDR3, the DNA is TGTGCCAGCAGGGGCGGGACAGCGGGGGGCTACACCTTC. Translation gives CASRGGTAGGYTF.

The chain is built from TRBV6-1 and TRBJ1-2; D gene uncertain. Trimming stripped 2 bases from V and 8 bases from J, with 12 bases between. The CDR3 is 13 amino acids. Germline CDR1 reads MNHNS; CDR2 reads SASEGT. This CDR3 is CASSESRLTGYTF. The CDR3 DNA follows: TGTGCCAGCAGTGAATCCCGCCTGACGGGCTACACCTTC.

The chain employs TRBV2 and TRBJ1-5, with D possibly being TRBD1 (5 bases). From germline, CDR1 is SNHLY and CDR2 FYNNEI. The CDR3 is 20 amino acids. V was trimmed by 0 bases and J by 0 bases, leaving 21 bases between them. Written as DNA, the CDR3 is TGTGCCAGCAGTGAAGCGCTTATAGCAGGGAGTGACGGTAGCAATCAGCCCCAGCATTTT. Its translation: CASSEALIAGSDGSNQPQHF. Full variable domain (missing parts from reference TRBV2 and TRBJ1-5): EPEVTQTPSHQVTQMGQEVILRCVPISNHLYFYWYRQILGQKVEFLVSFYNNEISEKSEIFDDQFSVERPDGSNFTLKIRSTKLEDSAMYFCASSEALIAGSDGSNQPQHFGDGTRLSIL.

This clone occurred once. The junction does not match germline at one end; this may be a read error. The rearrangement joins TRBV7-7 to TRBJ2-2; 11 bases are shared with TRBD2. CDR3 length equals 16 residues. The germline V gene encodes CDR1 SSHAT and CDR2 FNYEAQ (reference sequence). CDR3: CASSRSGRAITGELFF. CDR3 bases: TGTGCTAGCAGCCGTAGCGGGAGGGCCATTACCGGGGAGCTGTTTTTT.

V and J are TRBV27 and TRBJ1-2; D remains ambiguous. The CDR3 extends over 12 amino acids. The germline CDR1 and CDR2 sequences are MNHEY and SMNVEV (reference sequence). Trimming took 7 bases from V and 8 from J, leaving 14 bases between them. CDR3 protein: CASMSTFGGYTF. Here the CDR3 DNA reads TGTGCCAGCATGTCGACATTCGGAGGCTACACCTTC.

The rearrangement uses TRBV2 and TRBJ1-4; 7 bases are shared with TRBD1. From germline, CDR1 is SNHLY and CDR2 FYNNEI. The CDR3 is 15 amino acids. J gave up 3 bases and V 7 bases, and 8 bases lay outside the gene matches. The CDR3 region is CASTQQGKANEKLFF. CDR3 bases: TGTGCCAGCACTCAACAGGGGAAGGCTAATGAAAAACTGTTTTTT.

The chain has TRBV11-3 and TRBJ2-7; the D is unclear. CDR3 length equals 12 residues. Trimming shortened V by 4 bases and J by 5 bases, and 9 bases separated the two germline ends. The V gene's germline CDR1 is SGHNT and CDR2 YENEEA. The CDR3 nucleotides read TGTGCCAGCAGCTCCGAGTCCCACGAGCAGTACTTC. It yields the protein CASSSESHEQYF. The full variable domain, in which reference TRBV11-3 and TRBJ2-7 provide the parts outside the CDR3, is EAGVVQSPRYKIIEKKQPVAFWCNPISGHNTLYWYLQNLGQGPELLIRYENEEAVDDSQLPKDRFSAERLKGVDSTLKIQPAELGDSAVYLCASSSESHEQYFGPGTRLTVT.

The chain combines TRBV6-1 with TRBJ2-7; D may match TRBD1 or TRBD2 (5 bases each). The germline V gene has CDR1 MNHNS and CDR2 SASEGT. CDR3 length equals 14 residues. V gave up 5 bases and J gave up 2 bases, with 13 bases separating them. DNA of the CDR3: TGTGCCAGCAGTCACCGGGACGGGGCCTACGAGCAGTACTTC. Encoded protein: CASSHRDGAYEQYF.